This entry lists 30 T cell receptor beta chains sequenced from one sample in a study of cytomegalovirus exposure and HLA in healthy donors. PCR used 60 Vbeta primers and 13 Jbeta primers. Generated by immunoSEQ multiplex PCR, the TCRdb table keeps only in-frame clones and is missing some. The table shows approximately 150,000 clones, with around four fifths occurring only once. The sample consisted of PBMCs. The receptors originated from a girl under 18 in good health and CMV-seropositive.

With respect to this clone: Mismatch with germline at one junction end may stem from a read error. CDR3 DNA: TGTGCCAGCACTGAACCGACTAGCGGGGGGGCCGGCACAGATACGCAGTATTTT. Protein: CASTEPTSGGAGTDTQYF. This chain joins TRBV2 and TRBJ2-3; 14 bases line up with TRBD2. Germline CDR1 SNHLY, CDR2 FYNNEI. This CDR3 is built from 18 residues.

The gene calls are TRBV7-9 and TRBJ1-2; D unclear. The CDR3 is made up of 16 amino acids. CDR1 is SEHNR, CDR2 FQNEAQ, per germline (reference sequence). Trimming took 1 base from V and 3 from J, leaving 15 bases between them. In nucleotides, the CDR3 is TGTGCCAGCAGCTTAGTAGTAGTCAGACGGGACTATGGCTACACCTTC. Protein product: CASSLVVVRRDYGYTF.

The V and J genes are TRBV5-1 and TRBJ2-1; 14 bases are shared with TRBD2. CDR1 SGHRS and CDR2 YFSETQ come from the germline V gene. The CDR3 runs 18 residues. The V segment lost 2 bases and the J segment 1 base; nucleotides outside the gene matches: 5. The CDR3 reads CASSFGLAGGWSYNEQFF. For the CDR3, the DNA is TGCGCCAGCAGCTTCGGACTAGCGGGGGGTTGGTCCTACAATGAGCAGTTCTTC.

The V gene is TRBV19, the J gene TRBJ1-1; D is perhaps TRBD1 (6 bases). The V and J ends lost 9 bases and 10 bases respectively, with 21 bases between them. There are 13 residues in the CDR3. Germline CDR1 LNHDA, CDR2 SQIVND (reference sequence). As DNA, the CDR3 is TGTGCCAGCACCTCTATCCAGGGGTGGGTAGCTTTCTTT. Its translation is CASTSIQGWVAFF.

CDR3 sequence reads: CASSESRRGSNQPQHF. Written as DNA, the CDR3 is TGTGCCAGCAGTGAATCCCGACGGGGTAGCAATCAGCCCCAGCATTTT. The rearrangement links TRBV25-1 to TRBJ1-5; unclear D gene. CDR1 and CDR2 (germline): MGHDK, SYGVNS. V was cut by 1 base and J by 0 bases, with 10 bases left in between. The CDR3 totals 16 residues.

The genes are TRBV7-8 and TRBJ1-3; D gene ambiguous. The CDR3 has 14 amino acids. CDR1 is SGHVS, CDR2 FQNEAQ, per germline. Trimming shortened V by 6 bases and J by 2 bases, and 11 bases separated the two germline ends. CDR3: CASRPTLTGNTIYF. The CDR3 nucleotides read TGTGCCAGCAGGCCGACACTGACTGGAAACACCATATATTTT. The full variable domain, rest sourced from reference TRBV7-8 and TRBJ1-3, is GAGVSQSPRYKVAKRGQDVALRCDPISGHVSLFWYQQALGQGPEFLTYFQNEAQLDKSGLPSDRFFAERPEGSVSTLKIQRTQQEDSAVYLCASRPTLTGNTIYFGEGSWLTVV.

The chain is built from TRBV25-1 and TRBJ1-1, with 8 positions matching TRBD1. Germline CDR1 reads MGHDK; CDR2 reads SYGVNS. The CDR3 runs 15 residues. The J segment lost 1 base and the V segment lost 4 bases, leaving 5 bases of the junction unmatched. The CDR3 spells CASSGWDRWNTEAFF. The CDR3 DNA follows: TGTGCCAGCAGTGGTTGGGACAGGTGGAACACTGAAGCTTTCTTT.

This rearrangement joins TRBV7-9 to TRBJ1-2; possible D gene TRBD1, 5 bases. Trimming shortened V by 4 bases and J by 4 bases, and 13 bases separated the two germline ends. The CDR3 sequence is 14 residues long. CDR1 and CDR2 (germline): SEHNR, FQNEAQ (reference sequence). The CDR3 protein is CASSSSRGSYGYTF. CDR3 sequence (DNA): TGTGCCAGCAGCTCCTCTCGGGGGAGCTATGGCTACACCTTC.

The genes are TRBV18 and TRBJ1-1; perhaps TRBD1 as D (6 bases). Germline CDR1 and CDR2: KGHSH and LQKENI. V was cut by 3 bases and J by 7 bases, with 15 bases left in between. The CDR3 length is 14 residues. CDR3 DNA sequence: TGTGCCAGCTCACCTCACAGGGATCAAAGTGAAGCTTTCTTT. Its translation is CASSPHRDQSEAFF.

This chain connects TRBV12-5 to TRBJ2-5; maybe TRBD2 (6 bases). This CDR3 contains 15 residues. CDR1 is LGHNT, CDR2 FRNRAP, per germline. Trimming cost V 6 bases and J 1 base, with 15 bases left between them. The CDR3 reads CASGPGWRVQETQYF. The DNA for the CDR3 is TGTGCTAGTGGCCCAGGTTGGAGGGTCCAAGAGACCCAGTACTTC.

The chain couples TRBV19 to TRBJ2-7; 8 positions agree with TRBD1. V trimming: 6 bases; J trimming: 3 bases; junction bases outside the gene matches: 7. CDR1 and CDR2 (germline): LNHDA, SQIVND (reference sequence). This CDR3 has 14 amino acids. CDR3 amino acids: CASRRTGKDYEQYF. CDR3 bases: TGTGCCAGTAGAAGGACAGGGAAGGACTACGAGCAGTACTTC.

In this sample, this clone turned up once. The chain is built from TRBV30 and TRBJ1-5; D perhaps matches TRBD1 (5 bases). V was cut by 5 bases and J by 4 bases, with 12 bases left in between. CDR1 and CDR2 (germline): GTSNPN, SVGIG (reference sequence). The CDR3 is 13 residues long. CDR3 sequence reads: CAWARDFNQPQHF. For the CDR3, the DNA is TGTGCCTGGGCACGGGACTTTAATCAGCCCCAGCATTTT.

The chain recombines TRBV7-8 with TRBJ1-2, with 8 bases that match TRBD1. Per germline, CDR1 SGHVS and CDR2 FQNEAQ. The J segment lost 8 bases and the V segment lost 5 bases, leaving 7 bases of the junction unmatched. This CDR3 region has 13 residues. The CDR3: CASSDGTGWGYTF. The CDR3, as DNA: TGTGCCAGCAGCGACGGGACAGGCTGGGGCTACACCTTC.

This clone was seen only once. V is TRBV2 and J is TRBJ2-7; TRBD2 aligns across 10 bases. The germline V gene encodes CDR1 SNHLY and CDR2 FYNNEI. With V trimmed by 3 bases and J by 0 bases, 8 bases remained unmatched. The CDR3 has 17 amino acids. CDR3 sequence reads: CASSERLAGANSYEQYF. DNA of the CDR3: TGTGCCAGCAGTGAGAGGCTAGCGGGGGCGAACTCCTACGAGCAGTACTTC.

The CDR3 reads CASKRGGDPQETQYF. In nucleotides, the CDR3 is TGTGCCAGTAAGAGGGGCGGGGACCCCCAAGAGACCCAGTACTTC. The rearrangement uses TRBV7-9 and TRBJ2-5, with D possibly being TRBD2 (6 bases). Germline CDR1 reads SEHNR; CDR2 reads FQNEAQ (reference sequence). Trimming took off 9 bases at V and 1 base at J, with 18 bases between the two ends. This CDR3 spans 15 amino acids.

The V call is TRBV2, the J call TRBJ1-2; D possibly corresponds to TRBD1 (6 bases). Germline V lookup: CDR1 SNHLY, CDR2 FYNNEI. CDR3 size: 14 residues. V shed 4 bases and J shed 8 bases, with 17 bases lying between them. In DNA form, the CDR3 reads TGTGCCAGCAGTGGGAACAGGGAATTTTACGGCTACACCTTC. It is translated as CASSGNREFYGYTF.

Here the CDR3 reads CASSLPGQMSFF. The CDR3 DNA reads TGTGCCAGCAGTTTACCGGGACAAATGTCTTTCTTT. The gene calls are TRBV6-5 and TRBJ1-1; TRBD1 might be the D (6 bases). The germline gives CDR1 MNHEY, CDR2 SVGAGI. Trimming left V 4 bases short and J 12 bases short, with 15 bases between. This CDR3 comprises 12 residues.

In its sample, this clone was seen a few times. The chain employs TRBV2 and TRBJ1-2; D possibly corresponds to TRBD1 (5 bases). The germline V gene has CDR1 SNHLY and CDR2 FYNNEI. The CDR3 runs 16 residues. V gave up 5 bases and J gave up 1 base, with 17 bases separating them. The CDR3 loop is CASSLPPAGLNYGYTF. The CDR3 nucleotides read TGTGCCAGCAGTCTACCCCCGGCAGGGCTTAACTATGGCTACACCTTC.

The V call is TRBV7-2, the J call TRBJ1-1; D not certain. Germline V gives CDR1 SGHTA, CDR2 FQGNSA. The CDR3 sequence is 13 residues long. Trimming pared 6 bases from V and 3 bases from J, leaving 11 bases between. CDR3 bases: TGTGCCAGCAGATACGGTGGTTACACTGAAGCTTTCTTT. Amino acids: CASRYGGYTEAFF.

This clone was picked up a small number of times. The chain joins TRBV7-2 to TRBJ2-1; the D gene is possibly TRBD2 (6 bases). The germline V and J ends were trimmed by 3 bases and 8 bases, with 17 bases remaining between them. The CDR3 contains 15 residues. In germline, CDR1 is SGHTA, CDR2 FQGNSA. In DNA, the CDR3 is TGTGCCAGCAGCTTGGGGCGGAGGGTTAGCGATGAGCAGTTCTTC. Translating gives CASSLGRRVSDEQFF.

V is TRBV7-9 and J is TRBJ2-1; tentative D call: TRBD2 (5 bases). The ends were cut back, 5 bases at V and 9 bases at J, with 17 bases in the middle. The CDR3 totals 14 residues. CDR1 is SEHNR, CDR2 FQNEAQ, per germline (reference sequence). The CDR3 coding sequence is TGTGCCAGCAGCGCTCTCCGAGGAGGAAGTGAGCAGTTCTTC. Its translation: CASSALRGGSEQFF.

The chain employs TRBV30 and TRBJ1-1; possibly TRBD1 for D (6 bases). The V end was cut by 5 bases, the J end by 13 bases, with 20 bases between. The CDR3 loop spans 12 amino acids. Germline lookup yields CDR1 GTSNPN and CDR2 SVGIG (reference sequence). DNA of the CDR3: TGTGCCTGGGAGGGGGGGGGCGTTATGGTTTTCTTT. This encodes CAWEGGGVMVFF.

This chain links TRBV4-1 with TRBJ2-3; 7 nucleotides align to TRBD1. The trim removed 4 bases at V and 0 bases at J, leaving 7 bases unmatched. Germline loops: CDR1 MGHRA, CDR2 YSYEKL. The CDR3 is 16 residues long. The CDR3 DNA is TGCGCCAGCAGCCCGGACAGGTCCCCTAGCACAGATACGCAGTATTTT. It codes for CASSPDRSPSTDTQYF.

This CDR3 reads CASSLAGSPVEQYF. As DNA, the CDR3 is TGTGCCAGCAGCTTAGCGGGCAGTCCCGTCGAGCAGTACTTC. The V and J genes are TRBV7-6 and TRBJ2-7; no clear D. Trimming stripped 0 bases from V and 6 bases from J, with 12 bases between. The germline gives CDR1 SGHVS, CDR2 FNYEAQ. The length of the CDR3 is 14 residues.

This clone has only a few counts. The chain is built from TRBV9 and TRBJ2-2; D may be TRBD2 (6 bases). The CDR3 length is 13 residues. The germline V and J ends were trimmed by 4 bases and 6 bases, with 10 bases remaining between them. Germline V gene lookup returns CDR1 SGDLS and CDR2 YYNGEE. In DNA, the CDR3 is TGTGCCAGCAGCCCTCCGGGGGCCGGGGAGCTGTTTTTT. Translating it yields CASSPPGAGELFF.

The rearrangement joins TRBV29-1 to TRBJ1-2; D uncertain. Trimming pared 0 bases from V and 2 bases from J, leaving 10 bases between. The germline CDR1 and CDR2 sequences are SQVTM and ANQGSEA. CDR3 length equals 14 residues. CDR3 residues: CSVEDEVVNYGYTF. CDR3 sequence (DNA): TGCAGCGTTGAAGATGAGGTTGTCAACTATGGCTACACCTTC.

The rearrangement links TRBV2 to TRBJ1-2, with 9 bases fitting TRBD1. V lost 6 bases, J lost 6 bases, and 11 bases stayed unmatched. Germline V gene lookup returns CDR1 SNHLY and CDR2 FYNNEI. The CDR3 extends over 15 amino acids. The CDR3 loop reads CASSGRDRADNGYTF. CDR3 bases: TGTGCCAGCAGCGGCCGGGACAGGGCAGATAATGGCTACACCTTC.

Here the CDR3 DNA reads TGCAGCGTAGGCCGGAGGCTTGGAGAGACCCAGTACTTC. As protein: CSVGRRLGETQYF. This chain joins TRBV29-1 and TRBJ2-5; maybe TRBD2 (5 bases). Germline V lookup: CDR1 SQVTM, CDR2 ANQGSEA. Deletions cut 6 bases from V and 4 bases from J, with 15 bases between. The CDR3 is 13 residues long.

The CDR3 region is CASSLGTRVHYGYTF. In DNA form, the CDR3 reads TGTGCCAGCAGCTTGGGGACAAGGGTTCACTATGGCTACACCTTC. The chain couples TRBV5-8 to TRBJ1-2, with D possibly being TRBD1 (5 bases). Germline-derived CDR1 and CDR2 are SGHTS and YDEGEE. The V end lost 0 bases, the J end lost 3 bases, and 12 bases lay between the germline ends. CDR3 size: 15 residues.

The chain has TRBV6-5 and TRBJ1-1; possibly TRBD1 for D (6 bases). Germline V gene sequence: CDR1 MNHEY, CDR2 SVGAGI. The V and J ends lost 8 bases and 6 bases respectively, with 19 bases between them. The CDR3 is 14 residues long. CDR3 sequence (DNA): TGTGCCAGCTACGTAAAACGGGGGGCTGCTGAAGCTTTCTTT. Translated: CASYVKRGAAEAFF.